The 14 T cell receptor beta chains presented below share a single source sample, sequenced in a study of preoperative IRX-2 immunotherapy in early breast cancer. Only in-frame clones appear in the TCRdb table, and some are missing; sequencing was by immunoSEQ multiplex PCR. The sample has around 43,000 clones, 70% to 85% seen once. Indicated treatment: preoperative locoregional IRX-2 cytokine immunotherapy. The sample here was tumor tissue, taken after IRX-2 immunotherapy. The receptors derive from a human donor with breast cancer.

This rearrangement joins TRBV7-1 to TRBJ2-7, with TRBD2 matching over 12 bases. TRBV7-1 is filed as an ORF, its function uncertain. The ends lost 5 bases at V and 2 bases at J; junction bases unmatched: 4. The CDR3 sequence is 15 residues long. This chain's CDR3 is CASSPGTSGPYEQYF. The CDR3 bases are TGTGCCAGCAGCCCCGGGACTAGCGGGCCCTACGAGCAGTACTTC.

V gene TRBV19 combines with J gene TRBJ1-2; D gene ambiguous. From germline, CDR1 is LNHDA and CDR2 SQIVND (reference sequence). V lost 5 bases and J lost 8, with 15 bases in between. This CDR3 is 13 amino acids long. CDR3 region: CASSSTPLVGYTF. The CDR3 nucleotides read TGTGCCAGTAGTTCGACTCCTTTGGTAGGCTACACCTTC.

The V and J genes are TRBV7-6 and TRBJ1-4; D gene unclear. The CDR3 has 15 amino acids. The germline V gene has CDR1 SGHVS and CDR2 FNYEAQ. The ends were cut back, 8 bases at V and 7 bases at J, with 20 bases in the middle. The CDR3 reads CASGPKIRRGEKLFF. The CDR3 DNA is TGTGCCAGCGGCCCCAAAATCCGAAGAGGTGAAAAACTGTTTTTT.

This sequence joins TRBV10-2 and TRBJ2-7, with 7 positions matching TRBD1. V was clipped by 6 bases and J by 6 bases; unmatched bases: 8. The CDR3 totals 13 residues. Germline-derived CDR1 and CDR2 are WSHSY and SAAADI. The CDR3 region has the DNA TGCGCCAGCAGCCCAGGACAGGATATCGAGCAGTACTTC. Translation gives CASSPGQDIEQYF.

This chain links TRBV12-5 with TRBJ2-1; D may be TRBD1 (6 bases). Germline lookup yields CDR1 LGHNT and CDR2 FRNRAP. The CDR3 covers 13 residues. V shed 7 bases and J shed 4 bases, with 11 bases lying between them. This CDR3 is CASAWTAYNEQFF. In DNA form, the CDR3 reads TGTGCTAGTGCCTGGACAGCTTACAATGAGCAGTTCTTC.

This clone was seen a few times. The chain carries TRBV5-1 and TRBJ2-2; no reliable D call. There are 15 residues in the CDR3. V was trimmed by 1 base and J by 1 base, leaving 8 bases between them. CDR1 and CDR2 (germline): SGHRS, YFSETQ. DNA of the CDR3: TGCGCCAGCAGCTTGAGTCAAGGGAACACCGGGGAGCTGTTTTTT. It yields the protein CASSLSQGNTGELFF.

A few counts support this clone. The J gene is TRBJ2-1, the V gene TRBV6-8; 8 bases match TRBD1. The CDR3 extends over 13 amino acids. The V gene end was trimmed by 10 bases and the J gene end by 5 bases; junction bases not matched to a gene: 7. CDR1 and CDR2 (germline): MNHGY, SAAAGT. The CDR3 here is CAIQGASHNEQFF. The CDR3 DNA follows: TGTGCCATCCAGGGGGCGAGTCACAATGAGCAGTTCTTC.

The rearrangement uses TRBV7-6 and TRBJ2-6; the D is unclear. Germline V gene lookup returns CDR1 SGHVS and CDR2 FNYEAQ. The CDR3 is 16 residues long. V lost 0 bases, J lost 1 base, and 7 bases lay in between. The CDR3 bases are TGTGCCAGCAGCTTAGCCCCACTATCTGGGGCCAACGTCCTGACTTTC. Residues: CASSLAPLSGANVLTF.

The DNA for the CDR3 is TGTGCCTCCTCCCGAAGGGGCCGCAATCAGCCCCAGCATTTT. Its protein product is CASSRRGRNQPQHF. This chain connects TRBV19 to TRBJ1-5; D may be TRBD1 (5 bases). Germline CDR1 reads LNHDA; CDR2 reads SQIVND (reference sequence). Trimming pared 11 bases from V and 2 bases from J, leaving 16 bases between. CDR3 length: 14 amino acids.

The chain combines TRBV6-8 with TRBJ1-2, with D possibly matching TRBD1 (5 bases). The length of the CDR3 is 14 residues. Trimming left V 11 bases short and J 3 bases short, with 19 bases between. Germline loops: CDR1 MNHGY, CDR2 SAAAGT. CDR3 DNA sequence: TGTGCCGGAAATTCGGGGGATGCGTACTATGGCTACACCTTC. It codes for CAGNSGDAYYGYTF.

The CDR3 coding sequence is TGTGCCAGCTCACTCACTAGTGAGGGGCTCCTCCACTTT. Translated, it gives CASSLTSEGLLHF. This chain uses TRBV18 with TRBJ1-6; TRBD1 is a possible D gene (5 bases). V lost 4 bases and J lost 15, with 16 bases in between. The CDR3 runs 13 residues. The germline gives CDR1 KGHSH, CDR2 LQKENI.

CDR3 nucleotide sequence: TGTGCCAGCAGTTACGAAAAGGTCGAGGTTTACGAGCAGTACTTC. Translating gives CASSYEKVEVYEQYF. This chain joins TRBV22-1 and TRBJ2-7; the listed D gene, TRBD2, was not tested against the DNA. TRBV22-1 is given as a pseudogene. The CDR3 runs to 15 residues.

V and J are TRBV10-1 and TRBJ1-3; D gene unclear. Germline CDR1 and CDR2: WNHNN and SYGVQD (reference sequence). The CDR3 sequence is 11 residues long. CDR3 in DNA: TGCGGGGCGGCTTCTGGAAACACCATATATTTT. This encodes CGAASGNTIYF.

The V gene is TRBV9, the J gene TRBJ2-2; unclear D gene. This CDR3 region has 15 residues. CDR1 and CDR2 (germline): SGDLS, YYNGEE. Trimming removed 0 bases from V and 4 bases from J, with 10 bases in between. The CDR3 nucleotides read TGTGCCAGCAGCGTAGGCGTAGCTGGCACCGGGGAGCTGTTTTTT. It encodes CASSVGVAGTGELFF. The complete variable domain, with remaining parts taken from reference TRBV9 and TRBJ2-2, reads DSGVTQTPKHLITATGQRVTLRCSPRSGDLSVYWYQQSLDQGLQFLIQYYNGEERAKGNILERFSAQQFPDLHSELNLSSLELGDSALYFCASSVGVAGTGELFFGEGSRLTVL.